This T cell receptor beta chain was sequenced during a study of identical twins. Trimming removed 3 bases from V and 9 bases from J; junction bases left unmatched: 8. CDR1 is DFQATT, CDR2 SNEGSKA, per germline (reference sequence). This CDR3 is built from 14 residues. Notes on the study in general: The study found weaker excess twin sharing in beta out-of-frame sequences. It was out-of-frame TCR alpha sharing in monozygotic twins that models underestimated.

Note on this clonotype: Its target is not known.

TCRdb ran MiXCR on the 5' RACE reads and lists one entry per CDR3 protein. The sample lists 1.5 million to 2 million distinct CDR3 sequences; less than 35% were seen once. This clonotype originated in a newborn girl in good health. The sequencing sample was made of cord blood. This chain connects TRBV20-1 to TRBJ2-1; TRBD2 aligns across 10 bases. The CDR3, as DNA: TGCAGTGCTAGTTCTAGCGGGAGAGGGGTTGAGCAGTTCTTC. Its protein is CSASSSGRGVEQFF.